Presented here are 8 T cell receptor beta chains from one specimen sequenced in a study of cytomegalovirus exposure and HLA in healthy donors. 13 Jbeta primers and 60 Vbeta primers were used for the PCR. TCRdb's table, derived via immunoSEQ multiplex PCR, lists solely in-frame clones and lacks some. The data contain more than 95,000 clones, roughly a tenth of them seen just once; the ten biggest clones take up roughly 4.2%. Source material: PBMCs. All receptors come from a woman aged 18-29 years in good health and CMV-seropositive.

This clone came up a few times. The V call is TRBV11-3, the J call TRBJ2-7; 8 bases are shared with TRBD2. Germline V gene lookup returns CDR1 SGHNT and CDR2 YENEEA. The CDR3 loop spans 15 amino acids. J gave up 2 bases and V 5 bases, and 8 bases lay outside the gene matches. The CDR3 DNA reads as TGTGCCAGCAGCACGGGAACTAGCGGCCCCTACGAGCAGTACTTC. This encodes CASSTGTSGPYEQYF.

This rearrangement joins TRBV27 to TRBJ1-2, with TRBD1 matching 7 bases. V shed 1 base, J shed 7 bases, and the junction held 6 bases outside the gene matches. The CDR3 loop spans 14 amino acids. Per germline, CDR1 MNHEY and CDR2 SMNVEV (reference sequence). In DNA form, the CDR3 reads TGTGCCAGCAGTTTATTGGAGGGGGCTTCTGGCTACACCTTC. Translating it yields CASSLLEGASGYTF.

J is TRBJ1-2 and V is TRBV10-3, with D tentatively TRBD1 (5 bases). The length of the CDR3 is 12 residues. Germline loops: CDR1 ENHRY, CDR2 SYGVKD. Trimming took 8 bases from V and 2 from J, leaving 9 bases between them. The CDR3 nucleotides are TGTGCCATCCTGACAGAAAACTATGGCTACACCTTC. Protein sequence: CAILTENYGYTF.

This chain connects TRBV5-4 to TRBJ2-7; possibly TRBD1 for D (6 bases). The CDR3 contains 12 residues. Looked up from germline, CDR1 is SGHNT and CDR2 is YYREEE (reference sequence). V shed 0 bases and J shed 6 bases, with 7 bases lying between them. Here the CDR3 DNA reads TGTGCCAGCAGCTTGGTACAGGGCGAGCAGTACTTC. Translation: CASSLVQGEQYF.

The CDR3, as DNA: TGTGCCAGCAGCTTAAGGGGCTTGTGGTCCCGAGGTTACGAGCAGTACTTC. Its translation: CASSLRGLWSRGYEQYF. The V gene is TRBV11-2, the J gene TRBJ2-7, with D possibly TRBD1 on 5 matching bases. Germline V lookup: CDR1 SGHAT, CDR2 FQNNGV. There are 17 residues in the CDR3. Trimming removed 2 bases at V and 4 bases at J, with 21 bases between.

The chain carries TRBV7-9 and TRBJ2-5; TRBD2 agrees at 10 bases. CDR1 and CDR2 (germline): SEHNR, FQNEAQ (reference sequence). This CDR3 spans 14 amino acids. J gave up 4 bases and V 7 bases, and 6 bases lay outside the gene matches. CDR3 sequence (DNA): TGTGCCAGCAACCAAATAGCGGGAGGAGAGACCCAGTACTTC. Translated: CASNQIAGGETQYF.

This chain uses TRBV7-3 with TRBJ1-1, with unresolved D. The germline V gene encodes CDR1 SGHTA and CDR2 FQGTGA. CDR3 length: 15 residues. Trimming removed 1 base from V and 4 bases from J, with 13 bases in between. The CDR3 is CASSLSRVSGTEAFF. The CDR3 bases are TGTGCCAGCAGCTTAAGCCGCGTCTCTGGCACTGAAGCTTTCTTT.

The chain uses TRBV7-6 and TRBJ2-3; perhaps TRBD1 as D (5 bases). V lost 1 base and J 2 bases, leaving 16 bases between the germline ends. Germline loops: CDR1 SGHVS, CDR2 FNYEAQ. The CDR3 is 17 residues long. The DNA for the CDR3 is TGTGCCAGCAGCTTAGGGATAGGGCTCAGGGCCACAGATACGCAGTATTTT. Its protein product is CASSLGIGLRATDTQYF.